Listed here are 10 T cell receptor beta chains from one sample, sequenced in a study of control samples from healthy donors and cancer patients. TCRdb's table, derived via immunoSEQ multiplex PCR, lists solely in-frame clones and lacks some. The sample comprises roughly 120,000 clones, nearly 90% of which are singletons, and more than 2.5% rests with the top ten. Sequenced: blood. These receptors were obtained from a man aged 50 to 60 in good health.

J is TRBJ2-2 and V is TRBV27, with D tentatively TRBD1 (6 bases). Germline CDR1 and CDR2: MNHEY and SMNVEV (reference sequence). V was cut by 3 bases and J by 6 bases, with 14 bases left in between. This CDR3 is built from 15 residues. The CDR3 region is CASSFVTGYAGELFF. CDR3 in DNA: TGTGCCAGCAGTTTCGTGACAGGTTACGCCGGGGAGCTGTTTTTT.

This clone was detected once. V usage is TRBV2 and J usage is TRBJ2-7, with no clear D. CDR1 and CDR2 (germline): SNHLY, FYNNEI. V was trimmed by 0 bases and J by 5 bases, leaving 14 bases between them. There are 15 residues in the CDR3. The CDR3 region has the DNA TGTGCCAGCAGTGAAGCGGGTCTAGTGATCGACGAGCAGTACTTC. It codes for CASSEAGLVIDEQYF. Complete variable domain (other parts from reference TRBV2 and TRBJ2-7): EPEVTQTPSHQVTQMGQEVILRCVPISNHLYFYWYRQILGQKVEFLVSFYNNEISEKSEIFDDQFSVERPDGSNFTLKIRSTKLEDSAMYFCASSEAGLVIDEQYFGPGTRLTVT.

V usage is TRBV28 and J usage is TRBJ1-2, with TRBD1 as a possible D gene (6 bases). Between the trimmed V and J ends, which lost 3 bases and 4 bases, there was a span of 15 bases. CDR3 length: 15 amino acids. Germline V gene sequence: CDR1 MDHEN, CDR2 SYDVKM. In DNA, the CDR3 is TGTGCCAGCAGTTTGGTAGAGGGACATACCTATGGCTACACCTTC. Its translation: CASSLVEGHTYGYTF.

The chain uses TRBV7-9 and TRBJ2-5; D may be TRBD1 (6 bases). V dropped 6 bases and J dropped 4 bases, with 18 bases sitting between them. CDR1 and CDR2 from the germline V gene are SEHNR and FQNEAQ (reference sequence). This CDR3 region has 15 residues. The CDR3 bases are TGTGCCAGCAGGCAGGGGCGGTTGGGGGCAGAGACCCAGTACTTC. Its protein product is CASRQGRLGAETQYF.

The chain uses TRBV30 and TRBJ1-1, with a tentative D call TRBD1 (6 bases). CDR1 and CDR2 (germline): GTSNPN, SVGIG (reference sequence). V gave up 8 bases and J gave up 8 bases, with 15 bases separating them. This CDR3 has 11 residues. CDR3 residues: CAGIDRREAFF. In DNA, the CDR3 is TGTGCCGGGATTGACAGGCGAGAAGCTTTCTTT. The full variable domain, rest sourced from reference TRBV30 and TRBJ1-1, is SQTIHQWPATLVQPVGSPLSLECTVEGTSNPNLYWYRQAAGRGLQLLFYSVGIGQISSEVPQNLSASRPQDRQFILSSKKLLLSDSGFYLCAGIDRREAFFGQGTRLTVV.

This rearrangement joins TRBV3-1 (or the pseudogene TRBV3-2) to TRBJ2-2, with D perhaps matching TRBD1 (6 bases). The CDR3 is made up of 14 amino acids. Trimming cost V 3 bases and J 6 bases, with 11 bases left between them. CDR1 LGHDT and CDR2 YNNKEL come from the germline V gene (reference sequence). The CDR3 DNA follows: TGTGCCAGCAGCCATGTTCAGGGGTCCGGGGAGCTGTTTTTT. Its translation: CASSHVQGSGELFF.

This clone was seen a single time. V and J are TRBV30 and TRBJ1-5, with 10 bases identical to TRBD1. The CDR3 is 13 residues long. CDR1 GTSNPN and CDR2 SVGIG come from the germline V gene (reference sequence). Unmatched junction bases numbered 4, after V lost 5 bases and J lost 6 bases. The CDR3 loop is CAWAGTGVQPQHF. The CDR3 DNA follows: TGTGCCTGGGCCGGGACAGGGGTTCAGCCCCAGCATTTT.

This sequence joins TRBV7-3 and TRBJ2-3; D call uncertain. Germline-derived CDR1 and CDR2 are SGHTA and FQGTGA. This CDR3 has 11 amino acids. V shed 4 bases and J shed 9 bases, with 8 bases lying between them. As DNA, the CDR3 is TGTGCCAGCAGCTCCATGGGGACGCAGTATTTT. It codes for CASSSMGTQYF.

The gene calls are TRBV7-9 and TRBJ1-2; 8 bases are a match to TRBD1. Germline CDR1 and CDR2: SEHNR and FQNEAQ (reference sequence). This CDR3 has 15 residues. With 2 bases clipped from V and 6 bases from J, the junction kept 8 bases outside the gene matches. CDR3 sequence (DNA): TGTGCCAGCAGCTTAAATATCCAGGGGGCTGATGGCTACACCTTC. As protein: CASSLNIQGADGYTF.

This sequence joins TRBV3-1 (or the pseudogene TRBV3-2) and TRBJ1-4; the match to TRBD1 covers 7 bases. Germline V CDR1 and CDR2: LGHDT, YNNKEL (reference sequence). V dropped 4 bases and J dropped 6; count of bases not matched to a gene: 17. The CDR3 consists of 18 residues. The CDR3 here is CASSRTSFRGQTYEKLFF. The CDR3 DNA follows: TGTGCCAGCAGCCGAACTTCCTTTAGGGGACAGACTTATGAAAAACTGTTTTTT.